The 22 T cell receptor beta chains reported below all come from one sample, sequenced in a study of cytomegalovirus exposure and HLA in healthy donors. Primers for the PCR totalled 60 Vbeta and 13 Jbeta. Profiling relied on immunoSEQ multiplex PCR, and the TCRdb table lists in-frame clones only, not all of them. The sample lists around 120,000 clones, around 70% occurring once. The specimen sequenced was PBMCs. The receptors here all came from a man between 25 and 39 years old in good health and CMV-seropositive.

J is TRBJ1-2 and V is TRBV13; 8 bases map to TRBD1. CDR3 length: 15 residues. Germline V gene lookup returns CDR1 PRHDT and CDR2 FYEKMQ (reference sequence). V was clipped by 4 bases and J by 8 bases; unmatched bases: 12. CDR3 in amino acids: CASSSWTGKEEGYTF. As DNA, the CDR3 is TGTGCCAGCAGCTCCTGGACAGGGAAAGAGGAGGGCTACACCTTC. Using reference TRBV13 and TRBJ1-2 for the parts outside the CDR3, the full variable domain is AAGVIQSPRHLIKEKRETATLKCYPIPRHDTVYWYQQGPGQDPQFLISFYEKMQSDKGSIPDRFSAQQFSDYHSELNMSSLELGDSALYFCASSSWTGKEEGYTFGSGTRLTVV.

This clone was seen more than once but under ten times. The CDR3 protein is CASSLDEATNEKLFF. CDR3 sequence (DNA): TGTGCCAGCAGCTTGGATGAGGCAACTAATGAAAAACTGTTTTTT. The genes are TRBV5-4 and TRBJ1-4; D ambiguous. Between the trimmed V and J ends, which lost 0 bases and 0 bases, there was a span of 6 bases. Looked up from germline, CDR1 is SGHNT and CDR2 is YYREEE (reference sequence). The CDR3 consists of 15 residues.

Only one count was recorded for this clone. This rearrangement joins TRBV7-2 to TRBJ2-3; TRBD2 agrees at 14 bases. Per the germline V gene, CDR1 is SGHTA and CDR2 is FQGNSA. The ends lost 1 base at V and 4 bases at J; junction bases unmatched: 7. The CDR3 has 18 amino acids. CDR3 nucleotides: TGTGCCAGCAGCTTAGTCGGGACTAGCGGGAGTTCTGCAGATACGCAGTATTTT. This codes for CASSLVGTSGSSADTQYF.

J is TRBJ2-1 and V is TRBV29-1, with 13 bases that match TRBD2. The CDR3 spans 17 residues. Trimming at V came to 7 bases and at J to 3 bases, leaving 12 bases not matched to a gene. Germline CDR1 reads SQVTM; CDR2 reads ANQGSEA. CDR3 in amino acids: CSAEGTSGTLRYNEQFF. DNA of the CDR3: TGCAGCGCGGAAGGGACTAGCGGGACCTTACGCTACAATGAGCAGTTCTTC.

The rearrangement links TRBV2 to TRBJ2-7; 8 bases align to TRBD2. CDR3 length equals 15 residues. Unmatched junction bases numbered 16, after V lost 11 bases and J lost 4 bases. Germline lookup yields CDR1 SNHLY and CDR2 FYNNEI. The CDR3 sequence: CADQAWAGGGYEQYF. DNA for the CDR3: TGTGCCGACCAAGCATGGGCGGGAGGAGGGTACGAGCAGTACTTC.

This chain links TRBV23-1 with TRBJ2-1, with 9 bases that match TRBD2. TRBV23-1 falls under the ORF class, with uncertain function. The junction had 7 bases not matched to a gene; V was cut back by 1 base and J by 0 bases. The CDR3 is 18 amino acids. The CDR3 protein is CASSQLPSGARSYNEQFF. As DNA, the CDR3 is TGCGCCAGCAGTCAATTGCCTAGCGGGGCCCGCTCCTACAATGAGCAGTTCTTC.

This chain connects TRBV5-1 to TRBJ2-3; 12 bases are a match to TRBD2. Germline values: CDR1 SGHRS, CDR2 YFSETQ. The trim removed 4 bases at V and 7 bases at J, leaving 10 bases unmatched. The CDR3 totals 16 residues. The DNA for the CDR3 is TGCGCCAGCAGCGGGGCGACTAGCGGGAGTGGATATACGCAGTATTTT. This gives the protein CASSGATSGSGYTQYF.

This chain connects TRBV10-3 to TRBJ2-3; 8 bases align to TRBD2. Germline trimming cut 0 bases from V and 6 bases from J; bases unmatched to any gene: 11. In germline, CDR1 is ENHRY, CDR2 SYGVKD. CDR3 length: 17 residues. The DNA for the CDR3 is TGTGCCATCAGTGAGTCGACTCCCGCGGGAGGAGGGGATACGCAGTATTTT. It codes for CAISESTPAGGGDTQYF.

In the case of this clone: A far more abundant clone sits one base away, making this likely a read error. The same CDR3 also results from other DNA sequences found in this sample. The chain has TRBV7-8 and TRBJ1-2; no firm D call. Germline-derived CDR1 and CDR2 are SGHVS and FQNEAQ. The CDR3 length is 14 residues. With 0 bases removed from V and 8 bases from J, the gap between germline ends came to 13 bases. As DNA, the CDR3 is TGTGCCAGCAGCTTAGCTGTGGTCGGTGTCGGCTACACCTTC. Its translation is CASSLAVVGVGYTF.

This sequence joins TRBV19 and TRBJ2-1, with 9 bases fitting TRBD2. CDR1 and CDR2 from the germline V gene are LNHDA and SQIVND (reference sequence). The ends lost 6 bases at V and 0 bases at J; junction bases unmatched: 12. There are 18 residues in the CDR3. CDR3 coding DNA: TGTGCCAGTAGAAGGGGCCTAGCGGGACGAGACTCCTACAATGAGCAGTTCTTC. Translated: CASRRGLAGRDSYNEQFF.

This clone was counted a few times. The chain joins TRBV2 to TRBJ1-5; 9 bases line up with TRBD1. V shed 6 bases, J shed 0 bases, and the junction held 6 bases outside the gene matches. CDR1 and CDR2 (germline): SNHLY, FYNNEI. The CDR3 spans 16 residues. CDR3 in DNA: TGTGCCAGCAGAGGGTGGGGACAGGGTAGCAATCAGCCCCAGCATTTT. This sequence encodes CASRGWGQGSNQPQHF.

The chain links TRBV7-2 to TRBJ1-2, with unresolved D. Germline assignment: CDR1 SGHTA and CDR2 FQGNSA. V gave up 3 bases and J gave up 1 base, with 12 bases separating them. The CDR3 loop spans 15 amino acids. CDR3 amino acids: CASSFAGIGNYGYTF. The CDR3 nucleotides are TGTGCCAGCAGCTTCGCAGGAATTGGTAACTATGGCTACACCTTC.

This clone was recorded once. The V and J genes are TRBV5-4 and TRBJ1-4; 7 nucleotides match TRBD1. Trimming took 3 bases from V and 4 from J; bases not matched to a gene: 12. CDR3 length: 17 amino acids. Germline lookup yields CDR1 SGHNT and CDR2 YYREEE (reference sequence). The CDR3 DNA is TGTGCCAGCAGCTCATGGGACAGTCGAAGTCTTAATGAAAAACTGTTTTTT. Protein product: CASSSWDSRSLNEKLFF.

The CDR3 protein is CSVSLDGGSNTEAFF. The CDR3 region has the DNA TGCAGCGTTTCCTTAGACGGGGGATCGAACACTGAAGCTTTCTTT. The chain joins TRBV29-1 to TRBJ1-1; tentative D call: TRBD1 (5 bases). Per the germline V gene, CDR1 is SQVTM and CDR2 is ANQGSEA. The CDR3 loop spans 15 amino acids. V lost 5 bases, J lost 1 base, and 17 bases lay in between.

The CDR3 sequence: CASNPAGVGETQYF. In DNA form, the CDR3 reads TGTGCCAGCAACCCCGCGGGAGTTGGAGAGACCCAGTACTTC. The chain carries TRBV25-1 and TRBJ2-5, with TRBD2 matching 7 bases. This CDR3 spans 14 amino acids. Germline CDR1 is MGHDK and CDR2 is SYGVNS. The trim removed 7 bases at V and 4 bases at J, leaving 9 bases unmatched. Full variable domain (remainder filled in from reference TRBV25-1 and TRBJ2-5): EADIYQTPRYLVIGTGKKITLECSQTMGHDKMYWYQQDPGMELHLIHYSYGVNSTEKGDLSSESTVSRIRTEHFPLTLESARPSHTSQYLCASNPAGVGETQYFGPGTRLLVL.

V is TRBV18 and J is TRBJ2-1; possibly TRBD2 for D (6 bases). The CDR3 is made up of 15 amino acids. Germline assignment: CDR1 KGHSH and CDR2 LQKENI. Between the trimmed V and J ends, which lost 2 bases and 8 bases, there was a span of 16 bases. CDR3 DNA: TGTGCCAGCTCACCAGACGGGACTCCACGCGATGAGCAGTTCTTC. This encodes CASSPDGTPRDEQFF. The full variable domain, with the rest looked up from reference TRBV18 and TRBJ2-1, is NAGVMQNPRHLVRRRGQEARLRCSPMKGHSHVYWYRQLPEEGLKFMVYLQKENIIDESGMPKERFSAEFPKEGPSILRIQQVVRGDSAAYFCASSPDGTPRDEQFFGPGTRLTVL.

V and J are TRBV29-1 and TRBJ2-5, with 12 bases identical to TRBD2. This CDR3 is 15 amino acids long. V lost 6 bases, J lost 0 bases, and 5 bases stayed unmatched. The germline CDR1 and CDR2 sequences are SQVTM and ANQGSEA. The CDR3 bases are TGCAGCGTCAGCGGGACTAGCGGGTACCAAGAGACCCAGTACTTC. Amino acids: CSVSGTSGYQETQYF. The full variable domain, in which reference TRBV29-1 and TRBJ2-5 provide the parts outside the CDR3, is SAVISQKPSRDICQRGTSLTIQCQVDSQVTMMFWYRQQPGQSLTLIATANQGSEATYESGFVIDKFPISRPNLTFSTLTVSNMSPEDSSIYLCSVSGTSGYQETQYFGPGTRLLVL.

This clone was detected only a few times. This sequence joins TRBV2 and TRBJ2-1; 9 bases line up with TRBD1. This CDR3 spans 14 amino acids. The germline gives CDR1 SNHLY, CDR2 FYNNEI. V lost 8 bases and J lost 5; bases outside the gene matches: 7. This chain's CDR3 is CASSWTGDHNEQFF. The DNA of the CDR3 is TGTGCCAGCTCCTGGACAGGGGACCACAATGAGCAGTTCTTC.

This clone appeared a few times. The chain is built from TRBV7-2 and TRBJ2-3; TRBD2 is a possible D gene (5 bases). Germline V gene sequence: CDR1 SGHTA, CDR2 FQGNSA. The CDR3 has 15 residues. The V and J ends lost 6 bases and 2 bases respectively, with 15 bases between them. Here the CDR3 reads CASRQLAPSTDTQYF. For the CDR3, the DNA is TGTGCCAGCAGACAATTAGCGCCTTCCACAGATACGCAGTATTTT.

This chain uses TRBV6-5 with TRBJ2-7, with D possibly matching TRBD1 (6 bases). This CDR3 is 16 amino acids long. Between the trimmed V and J ends, which lost 2 bases and 7 bases, there was a span of 21 bases. CDR1 and CDR2 (germline): MNHEY, SVGAGI. CDR3 protein: CASSYRSAAGAREQYF. CDR3 coding DNA: TGTGCCAGCAGTTACCGGTCCGCGGCAGGGGCTAGAGAGCAGTACTTC.

The chain uses TRBV5-1 and TRBJ1-2, with unresolved D. The CDR3 extends over 13 amino acids. Germline V CDR1 and CDR2: SGHRS, YFSETQ. Trimming removed 0 bases from V and 4 bases from J, with 7 bases in between. The CDR3 nucleotides read TGCGCCAGCAGCTTGGACGGAGCCTATGGCTACACCTTC. The encoded protein is CASSLDGAYGYTF.

The genes are TRBV4-1 and TRBJ2-1; 10 nucleotides align to TRBD2. Germline trimming cut 4 bases from V and 3 bases from J; bases unmatched to any gene: 3. Germline CDR1 is MGHRA and CDR2 is YSYEKL. This CDR3 comprises 15 residues. CDR3 in DNA: TGCGCCAGCAGCCGGACTAGCGGCGACTACAATGAGCAGTTCTTC. Translated, it gives CASSRTSGDYNEQFF.